These 22 T cell receptor beta chains were sequenced from one sample in a study of metastatic and nonmetastatic thyroid tumors (dated by TCRdb to 2018 to 2020). Library preparation was by PCR. TCRdb lists the instrument as Illumina HiSeq 4000. TCRdb cleaned the public reads at Q25 with fastp, built clones with MiXCR and kept in-frame beta chains. The sample table contains about 93,000 clones; only one count was recorded for around 7.8% of them. The top ten clonotypes cover 8.8% of the sample. No treatment had been received by any patient before thyroid surgery. Sequences were obtained from blood. All receptors come from a female donor with papillary thyroid cancer or a benign thyroid nodule (not recorded which). Some clones in this sample may be carry-over from other donors' samples.

This clone was counted many times. The CDR3 DNA is TGTGCCAGCAGTGGAGGGATCACTGAAGCTTTCTTT. This translates into CASSGGITEAFF. The rearrangement uses TRBV2 and TRBJ1-1; D is unresolved. Trimming cost V 4 bases and J 4 bases, with 7 bases left between them. This CDR3 comprises 12 residues. Germline V gene data show CDR1 as SNHLY and CDR2 as FYNNEI.

This clone occurred many times. The chain has TRBV6-1 and TRBJ2-7, with D possibly being TRBD1 (5 bases). V was trimmed by 5 bases and J by 2 bases, leaving 13 bases between them. This CDR3 comprises 14 residues. CDR1 and CDR2 from the germline V gene are MNHNS and SASEGT. Here the CDR3 DNA reads TGTGCCAGCAGTCCGGACAAGTTGACCTACGAGCAGTACTTC. It translates to CASSPDKLTYEQYF.

The table lists this clone with many counts. The rearrangement joins TRBV5-1 to TRBJ2-1; D is perhaps TRBD2 (6 bases). Trimming shortened V by 0 bases and J by 7 bases, and 14 bases separated the two germline ends. The CDR3 has 15 amino acids. CDR1 is SGHRS, CDR2 YFSETQ, per germline. Here the CDR3 DNA reads TGCGCCAGCAGCTTGGGGCCCTCGGGACTGAATGAGCAGTTCTTC. As protein: CASSLGPSGLNEQFF.

There are many counts of this clone. This chain joins TRBV7-2 and TRBJ2-7, with 8 bases aligning to TRBD2. J was trimmed by 1 base and V by 5 bases; bases with no gene match: 7. The CDR3 sequence is 15 residues long. Germline values: CDR1 SGHTA, CDR2 FQGNSA. CDR3 amino acids: CASSPGGGLSYEQYF. In DNA, the CDR3 is TGTGCCAGCAGCCCGGGGGGGGGCCTTTCCTACGAGCAGTACTTC.

This clone appeared many times. V gene TRBV12-3 or TRBV12-4 combines with J gene TRBJ1-4; TRBD1 might be the D (5 bases). The ends were cut back, 1 base at V and 3 bases at J, with 12 bases in the middle. This CDR3 spans 16 amino acids. The CDR3 reads CASSLGGRGANEKLFF. For the CDR3, the DNA is TGTGCCAGCAGTTTAGGGGGCCGGGGGGCTAATGAAAAACTGTTTTTT.

This clone was detected ten times or more. DNA for the CDR3: TGTGCCAGCTCACCCCGGTCCTGGAATTCACCCCTCCACTTT. Translating gives CASSPRSWNSPLHF. V gene TRBV18 combines with J gene TRBJ1-6; D not certain. The germline V gene has CDR1 KGHSH and CDR2 LQKENI. The germline V and J ends were trimmed by 3 bases and 7 bases, with 10 bases remaining between them. The CDR3 totals 14 residues.

This clone showed up just a few times. One base away lies a much larger clone, so this may be a sequencing read error. The V gene is TRBV18, the J gene TRBJ2-1; D not certain. Germline V gene lookup returns CDR1 KGHSH and CDR2 LQKENI. The CDR3 spans 13 residues. CDR3 region: CASSPGLDNDQFF. In DNA, the CDR3 is TGTGCCAGCTCACCAGGGCTAGACAATGATCAGTTCTTC.

Many counts were recorded for this clone. This sequence joins TRBV14 and TRBJ2-3; D call uncertain. Germline CDR1 and CDR2: SGHDN and FVKESK. V gave up 4 bases and J gave up 0 bases, with 11 bases separating them. The CDR3 runs to 15 residues. The CDR3, as DNA: TGTGCCAGCAGCCTAGGTCTTTTCAGCACAGATACGCAGTATTTT. Protein product: CASSLGLFSTDTQYF.

This clone was detected many times. The rearrangement joins TRBV19 to TRBJ2-3; TRBD2 might be the D (6 bases). V dropped 4 bases and J dropped 2 bases, with 19 bases sitting between them. CDR1 and CDR2 (germline): LNHDA, SQIVND (reference sequence). The CDR3 has 17 amino acids. CDR3 DNA: TGTGCCAGTAGTAGGGGGGACGGAATAACGTACACAGATACGCAGTATTTT. It is translated as CASSRGDGITYTDTQYF.

The chain recombines TRBV10-3 with TRBJ1-5; maybe TRBD1 (5 bases). The CDR3 sequence is 16 residues long. The germline CDR1 and CDR2 sequences are ENHRY and SYGVKD. V lost 2 bases and J lost 4, with 15 bases in between. The CDR3 DNA is TGTGCCATCAGTGAGCGGGGGGGGGGAGCAAATCAGCCCCAGCATTTT. Encoded protein: CAISERGGGANQPQHF.

This clone was picked up many times. The J gene is TRBJ1-3, the V gene TRBV6-1; no firm D call. The germline V gene has CDR1 MNHNS and CDR2 SASEGT. The CDR3 extends over 14 amino acids. Trimming took 5 bases from V and 4 from J, leaving 12 bases between them. The CDR3 spells CASSQSWNGNTIYF. The CDR3 nucleotides are TGTGCCAGCAGTCAATCCTGGAACGGAAACACCATATATTTT.

This clone was counted between two and nine times. The CDR3 protein is CSARTYYGYTF. For the CDR3, the DNA is TGCAGTGCTAGGACTTACTATGGCTACACCTTC. The J gene is TRBJ1-2, the V gene TRBV20-1; D not certain. Germline CDR1 reads DFQATT; CDR2 reads SNEGSKA (reference sequence). Deletions cut 3 bases from V and 3 bases from J, with 5 bases between. The CDR3 loop spans 11 amino acids.

This clone was recorded many times. The J gene is TRBJ2-7, the V gene TRBV19, with 12 bases matching TRBD2. The V gene end was trimmed by 3 bases and the J gene end by 5 bases; junction bases not matched to a gene: 8. CDR3 length equals 16 residues. Germline V gene data show CDR1 as LNHDA and CDR2 as SQIVND (reference sequence). The CDR3 region has the DNA TGTGCCAGTAGTATCCTAGCGGGGGGGCCCCAGAACGAGCAGTACTTC. Translated: CASSILAGGPQNEQYF.

This clone was picked up many times. This rearrangement joins TRBV24-1 to TRBJ1-2, with a weak D call TRBD1 (5 bases). The CDR3 is made up of 17 amino acids. Trimming took off 4 bases at V and 0 bases at J, with 17 bases between the two ends. CDR1 KGHDR and CDR2 SFDVKD come from the germline V gene. CDR3 sequence reads: CATSEGLLQASNYGYTF. The CDR3 DNA sequence: TGTGCCACCAGTGAAGGCCTTTTACAGGCGTCTAACTATGGCTACACCTTC.

The gene calls are TRBV14 and TRBJ2-7; TRBD1 aligns across 8 bases. The CDR3 consists of 15 residues. Germline V gene data show CDR1 as SGHDN and CDR2 as FVKESK. V lost 4 bases to trimming and J lost 3 bases; unmatched junction nucleotides: 8. The CDR3 nucleotides read TGTGCCAGCAGCCCACATCTCGACAGGGGCTACGAGCAGTACTTC. Residues: CASSPHLDRGYEQYF.

This clone was observed a handful of times. V usage is TRBV20-1 and J usage is TRBJ1-1, with no clear D. The CDR3 covers 16 residues. Germline V gives CDR1 DFQATT, CDR2 SNEGSKA (reference sequence). V shed 3 bases and J shed 0 bases, with 17 bases lying between them. DNA for the CDR3: TGCAGTGCTAGTCCACCCACATGGCCCATGAACACTGAAGCTTTCTTT. It translates to CSASPPTWPMNTEAFF.

This clone was detected ten times or more. The chain combines TRBV9 with TRBJ2-7; unclear D gene. V was clipped by 0 bases and J by 0 bases, with 7 bases between them. CDR3 length: 14 residues. Germline V gene sequence: CDR1 SGDLS, CDR2 YYNGEE. The DNA of the CDR3 is TGTGCCAGCAGCGTAGGTCCGAGCTCCTACGAGCAGTACTTC. Amino acids: CASSVGPSSYEQYF.

This clone was counted ten times or more. This chain uses TRBV6-1 with TRBJ2-1; D remains unclear. Germline CDR1 reads MNHNS; CDR2 reads SASEGT. V was pared by 7 bases and J by 0 bases, with 13 bases between. The CDR3 is made up of 15 amino acids. CDR3 DNA sequence: TGTGCCAGCACCCAACCGGGCCTCTCCTACAATGAGCAGTTCTTC. Amino acid sequence: CASTQPGLSYNEQFF.

The gene calls are TRBV7-9 and TRBJ2-5, with a tentative D call TRBD1 (6 bases). This CDR3 has 16 amino acids. V shed 5 bases and J shed 3 bases, with 19 bases lying between them. The germline V gene has CDR1 SEHNR and CDR2 FQNEAQ (reference sequence). The CDR3 DNA reads TGTGCCAGCAGCGATACCTACAGGGCCCAAGAAGAGACCCAGTACTTC. The encoded protein is CASSDTYRAQEETQYF.

This clone was picked up many times. The CDR3 sequence is CASSSSEASPLHF. CDR3 DNA: TGTGCCAGCAGCTCTTCAGAGGCTTCACCCCTCCACTTT. The rearrangement uses TRBV7-9 and TRBJ1-6, with D uncertain. The V and J ends lost 4 bases and 9 bases respectively, with 10 bases between them. The CDR3 loop spans 13 amino acids. Germline loops: CDR1 SEHNR, CDR2 FQNEAQ (reference sequence).

This clone was seen ten or more times. This sequence joins TRBV27 and TRBJ1-1; D is unclear. This CDR3 spans 13 amino acids. CDR1 and CDR2 (germline): MNHEY, SMNVEV (reference sequence). The V end lost 4 bases, the J end lost 5 bases, and 11 bases lay between the germline ends. The CDR3: CASSSGLITEAFF. DNA of the CDR3: TGTGCCAGCAGTTCCGGACTGATAACTGAAGCTTTCTTT.

The CDR3 spells CASSTRGGAYNEQFF. The DNA of the CDR3 is TGCGCCAGCAGCACTCGTGGGGGCGCCTACAATGAGCAGTTCTTC. The V call is TRBV4-1, the J call TRBJ2-1, with a tentative D call TRBD1 (6 bases). V lost 5 bases and J lost 2, with 13 bases in between. This CDR3 comprises 15 residues. CDR1 MGHRA and CDR2 YSYEKL come from the germline V gene.